The sample holds a few counts of the clone carrying this T cell receptor beta chain. The antigen is undetermined. Using unique molecular identifiers, the investigators prepared the TCRbeta library. TCRdb redid the calling of the PCR reads with MiXCR, one entry per CDR3 protein. Of 750,000 to 950,000 distinct CDR3 sequences in the sample, about 15% are singletons; the top ten hold roughly 5%. The data belong to a study of T-cell reconstitution after alpha-beta-depleted transplantation in children. General study points: The study reportedly traced alpha-beta T cells about two months after transplant to several hundred expanded graft clones.

Trimming took 7 bases from V and 10 from J; bases not matched to a gene: 9. In germline, CDR1 is SQVTM, CDR2 ANQGSEA. This CDR3 is 14 amino acids long. This clonotype was sampled from a male patient younger than 18 who had a stem cell transplant for acute lymphoblastic leukemia, so the T cells may come from the graft donor. The chain is built from TRBV29-1 and TRBJ2-1, with TRBD2 matching over 14 bases. Here the sequenced sample was PBMCs, mostly from graft donor cells, taken 360 days after TCRalphabeta/CD19-depleted stem cell transplant. CDR3 nucleotide sequence: TGCAGCGGGAGACTAGCGGGAGGGGTCAGGGAGCAGTTCTTC. It codes for CSGRLAGGVREQFF.